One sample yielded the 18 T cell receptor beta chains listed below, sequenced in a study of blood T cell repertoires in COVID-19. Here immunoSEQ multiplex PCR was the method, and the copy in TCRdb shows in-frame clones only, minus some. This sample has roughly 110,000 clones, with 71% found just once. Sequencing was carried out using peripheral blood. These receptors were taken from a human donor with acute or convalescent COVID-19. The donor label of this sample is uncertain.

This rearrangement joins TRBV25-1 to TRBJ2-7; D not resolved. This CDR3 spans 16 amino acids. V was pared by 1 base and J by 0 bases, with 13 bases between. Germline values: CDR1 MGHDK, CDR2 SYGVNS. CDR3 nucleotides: TGTGCCAGCAGTGAATTCGGCTTAAGGAGCTCCTACGAGCAGTACGTC. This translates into CASSEFGLRSSYEQYV.

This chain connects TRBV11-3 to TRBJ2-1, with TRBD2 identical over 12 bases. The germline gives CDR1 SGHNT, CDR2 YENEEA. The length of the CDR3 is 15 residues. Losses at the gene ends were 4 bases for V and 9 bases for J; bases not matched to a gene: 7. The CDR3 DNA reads TGTGCCAGCAGCTCCTCTAGCGGGGGGGCGGGTGAGCAGTTCTTC. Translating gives CASSSSSGGAGEQFF.

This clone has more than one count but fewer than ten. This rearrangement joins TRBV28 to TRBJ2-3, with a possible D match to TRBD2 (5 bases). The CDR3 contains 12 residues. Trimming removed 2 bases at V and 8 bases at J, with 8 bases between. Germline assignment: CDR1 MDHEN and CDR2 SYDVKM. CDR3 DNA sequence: TGTGCCAGCAGTTTAGTTGGGAGTACGCAGTATTTT. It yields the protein CASSLVGSTQYF. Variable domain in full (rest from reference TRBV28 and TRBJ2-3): DVKVTQSSRYLVKRTGEKVFLECVQDMDHENMFWYRQDPGLGLRLIYFSYDVKMKEKGDIPEGYSVSREKKERFSLILESASTNQTSMYLCASSLVGSTQYFGPGTRLTVL.

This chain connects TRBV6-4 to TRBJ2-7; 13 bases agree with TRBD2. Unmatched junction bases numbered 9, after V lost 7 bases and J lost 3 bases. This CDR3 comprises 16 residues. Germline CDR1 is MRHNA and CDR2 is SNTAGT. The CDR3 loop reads CASTPLAGGRDYEQYV. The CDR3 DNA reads TGTGCCAGCACCCCACTAGCGGGGGGGCGGGACTACGAGCAGTACGTC.

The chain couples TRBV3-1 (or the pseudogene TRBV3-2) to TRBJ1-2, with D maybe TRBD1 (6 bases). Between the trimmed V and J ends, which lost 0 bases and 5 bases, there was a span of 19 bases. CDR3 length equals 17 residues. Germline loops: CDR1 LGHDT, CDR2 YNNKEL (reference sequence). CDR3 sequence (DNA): TGTGCCAGCAGCCAAGAGGTTTCAGGGGCAACCCGATATGGCTACACCTTC. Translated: CASSQEVSGATRYGYTF.

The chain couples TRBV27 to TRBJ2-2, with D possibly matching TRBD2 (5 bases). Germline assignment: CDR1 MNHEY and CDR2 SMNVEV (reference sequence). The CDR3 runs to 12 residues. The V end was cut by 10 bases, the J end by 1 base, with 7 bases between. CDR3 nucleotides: TGTGCCAAAGGAGGGAACACCGGGGAGCTGTTTTTT. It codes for CAKGGNTGELFF.

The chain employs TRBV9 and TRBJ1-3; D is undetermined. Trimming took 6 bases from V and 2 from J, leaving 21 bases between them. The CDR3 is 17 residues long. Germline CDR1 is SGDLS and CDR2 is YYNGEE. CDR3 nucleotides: TGTGCCAGCATTCCCGGGCCTAGCCATGAAACTGGAAACACCATATATTTT. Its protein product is CASIPGPSHETGNTIYF.

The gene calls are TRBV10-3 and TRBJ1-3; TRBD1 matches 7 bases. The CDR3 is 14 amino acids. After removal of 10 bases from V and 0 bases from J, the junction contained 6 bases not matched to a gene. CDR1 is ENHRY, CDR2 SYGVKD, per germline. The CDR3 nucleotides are TGTGCCAGCCACAGGGGTAACTCTGGAAACACCATATATTTT. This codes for CASHRGNSGNTIYF.

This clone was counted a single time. CDR3 region: CASKPSGTETQYF. The DNA for the CDR3 is TGTGCCAGCAAGCCAAGTGGGACTGAGACCCAGTACTTC. This chain connects TRBV3-1 (or the pseudogene TRBV3-2) to TRBJ2-5, with a tentative D call TRBD2 (6 bases). Trimming stripped 7 bases from V and 5 bases from J, with 14 bases between. The germline gives CDR1 LGHDT, CDR2 YNNKEL (reference sequence). The CDR3 runs to 13 residues.

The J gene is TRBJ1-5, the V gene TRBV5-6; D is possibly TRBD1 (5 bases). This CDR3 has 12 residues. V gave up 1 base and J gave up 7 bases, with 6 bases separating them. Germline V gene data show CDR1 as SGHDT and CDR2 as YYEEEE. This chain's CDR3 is CASSLRGQPQHF. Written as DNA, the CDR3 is TGTGCCAGCAGCTTGCGGGGGCAGCCCCAGCATTTT.

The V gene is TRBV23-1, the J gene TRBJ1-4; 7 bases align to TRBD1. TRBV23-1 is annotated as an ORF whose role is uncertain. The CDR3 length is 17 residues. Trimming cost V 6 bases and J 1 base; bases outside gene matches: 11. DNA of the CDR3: TGCGCCAGCAGACCCCCAGGGGGGCCGGAAACTAATGAAAAACTGTTTTTT. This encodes CASRPPGGPETNEKLFF.

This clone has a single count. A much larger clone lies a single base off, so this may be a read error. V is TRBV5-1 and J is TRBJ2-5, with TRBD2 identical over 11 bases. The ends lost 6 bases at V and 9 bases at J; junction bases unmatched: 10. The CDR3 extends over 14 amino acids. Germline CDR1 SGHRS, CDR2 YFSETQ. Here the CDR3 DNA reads TGCGCCAGCACCTTAGCGGGGGGGCCGGAGGCCCAGTACTTC. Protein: CASTLAGGPEAQYF.

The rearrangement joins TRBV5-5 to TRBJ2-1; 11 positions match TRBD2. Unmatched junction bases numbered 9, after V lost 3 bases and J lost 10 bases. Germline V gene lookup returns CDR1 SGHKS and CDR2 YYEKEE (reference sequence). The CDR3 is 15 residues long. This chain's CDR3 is CASSSLAGGPREQFF. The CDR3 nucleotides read TGTGCCAGCAGCTCCTTAGCGGGGGGGCCTAGAGAGCAGTTCTTC. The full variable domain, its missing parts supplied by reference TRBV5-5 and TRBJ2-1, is DAGVTQSPTHLIKTRGQQVTLRCSPISGHKSVSWYQQVLGQGPQFIFQYYEKEERGRGNFPDRFSARQFPNYSSELNVNALLLGDSALYLCASSSLAGGPREQFFGPGTRLTVL.

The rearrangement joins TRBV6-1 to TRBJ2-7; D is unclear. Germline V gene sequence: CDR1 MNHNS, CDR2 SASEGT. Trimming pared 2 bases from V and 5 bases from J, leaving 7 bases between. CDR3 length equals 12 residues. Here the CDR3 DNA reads TGTGCCAGCAGTGAAATTTTCAACGAGCAGTACGTC. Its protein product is CASSEIFNEQYV.

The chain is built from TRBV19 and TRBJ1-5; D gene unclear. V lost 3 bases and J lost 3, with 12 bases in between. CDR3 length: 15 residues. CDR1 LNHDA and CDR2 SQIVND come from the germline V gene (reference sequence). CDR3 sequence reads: CASSIGQYINQPQHF. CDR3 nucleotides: TGTGCCAGTAGTATTGGGCAGTACATCAATCAGCCCCAGCATTTT.

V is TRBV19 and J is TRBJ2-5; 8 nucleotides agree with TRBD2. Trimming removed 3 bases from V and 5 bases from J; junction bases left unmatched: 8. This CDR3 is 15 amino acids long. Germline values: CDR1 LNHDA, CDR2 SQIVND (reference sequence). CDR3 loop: CASSMSRGGRETQYF. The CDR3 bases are TGTGCCAGTAGTATGAGTCGCGGGGGGCGGGAGACCCAGTACTTC.

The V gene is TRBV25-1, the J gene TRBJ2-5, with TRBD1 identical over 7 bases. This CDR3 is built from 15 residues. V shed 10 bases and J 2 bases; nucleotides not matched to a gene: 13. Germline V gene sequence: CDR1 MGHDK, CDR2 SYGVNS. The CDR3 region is CANPSGQEEQETQYF. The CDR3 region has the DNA TGTGCCAACCCATCAGGACAGGAAGAACAAGAGACCCAGTACTTC.

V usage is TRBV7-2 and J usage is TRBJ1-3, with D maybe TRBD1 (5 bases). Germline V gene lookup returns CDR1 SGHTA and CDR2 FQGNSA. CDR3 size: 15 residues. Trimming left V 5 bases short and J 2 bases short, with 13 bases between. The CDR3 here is CASSRRGGPGNTIYF. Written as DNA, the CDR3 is TGTGCCAGCAGCCGCCGGGGGGGTCCTGGAAACACCATATATTTT.